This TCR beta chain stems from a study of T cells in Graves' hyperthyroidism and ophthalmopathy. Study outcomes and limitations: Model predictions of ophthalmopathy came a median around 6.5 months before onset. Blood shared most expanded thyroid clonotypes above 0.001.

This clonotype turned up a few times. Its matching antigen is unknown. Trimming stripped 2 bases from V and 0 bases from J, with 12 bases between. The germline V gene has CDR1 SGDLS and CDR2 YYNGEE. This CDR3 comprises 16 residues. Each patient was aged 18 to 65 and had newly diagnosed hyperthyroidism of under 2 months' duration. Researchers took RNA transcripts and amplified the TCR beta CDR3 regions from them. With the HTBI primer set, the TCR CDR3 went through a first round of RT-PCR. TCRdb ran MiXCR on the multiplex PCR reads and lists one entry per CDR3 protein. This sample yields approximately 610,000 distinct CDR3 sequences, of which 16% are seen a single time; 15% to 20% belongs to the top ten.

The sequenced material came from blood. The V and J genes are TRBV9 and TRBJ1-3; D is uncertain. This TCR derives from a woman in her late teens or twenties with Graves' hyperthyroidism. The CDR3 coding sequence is TGTGCCAGCAGCGTTTCCGCGGGGAGCTCTGGAAACACCATATATTTT. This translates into CASSVSAGSSGNTIYF.